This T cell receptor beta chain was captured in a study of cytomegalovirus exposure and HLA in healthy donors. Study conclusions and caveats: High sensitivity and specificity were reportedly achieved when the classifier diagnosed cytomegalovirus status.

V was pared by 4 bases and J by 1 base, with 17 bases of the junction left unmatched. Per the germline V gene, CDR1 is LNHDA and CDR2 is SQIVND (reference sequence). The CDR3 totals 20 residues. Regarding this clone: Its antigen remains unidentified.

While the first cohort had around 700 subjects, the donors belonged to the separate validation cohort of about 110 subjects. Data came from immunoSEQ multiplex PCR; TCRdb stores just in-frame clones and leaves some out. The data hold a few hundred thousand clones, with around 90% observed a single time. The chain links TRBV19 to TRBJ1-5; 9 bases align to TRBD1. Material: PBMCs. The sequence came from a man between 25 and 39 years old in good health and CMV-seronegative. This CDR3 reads CASSKNSRDRVMISNQPQHF. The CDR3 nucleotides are TGTGCCAGTAGTAAAAACTCCCGGGACAGGGTCATGATCAGCAATCAGCCCCAGCATTTT.